The 32 T cell receptor beta chains presented below share a single source sample, sequenced in a study of shared clonotypes between healthy human individuals. TCRdb keeps only in-frame clones here, not all; method: immunoSEQ multiplex PCR. The top ten clones hold roughly 0.13% of a sample with some 2,400,000 clones, approximately 94% of them seen once. The sample consisted of naive CD4+ T cells sorted from blood. Subset described: CD45RA+ positively selected. These receptors all stem from a man aged 18 to 35 in good health.

The chain couples TRBV5-1 to TRBJ1-4; 7 bases line up with TRBD1. The germline V gene encodes CDR1 SGHRS and CDR2 YFSETQ. Losses at the gene ends were 4 bases for V and 3 bases for J; bases not matched to a gene: 9. The length of the CDR3 is 16 residues. The CDR3 coding sequence is TGCGCCAGCAGCCGGGGGACAGTAGAAGCTAATGAAAAACTGTTTTTT. It yields the protein CASSRGTVEANEKLFF.

As for this clone: Other nucleotide sequences in the sample specify the same CDR3. The chain recombines TRBV6-6 with TRBJ2-1; D remains ambiguous. The CDR3 length is 11 residues. Germline V gives CDR1 MNHNY, CDR2 SVGAGI (reference sequence). Trimming shortened V by 2 bases and J by 7 bases, and 3 bases separated the two germline ends. CDR3 protein: CASSYLNEQFF. As DNA, the CDR3 is TGTGCCAGCAGTTACCTTAATGAGCAGTTCTTC.

This clone showed up just once. V is TRBV7-2 and J is TRBJ1-5; 7 bases map to TRBD1. This CDR3 comprises 15 residues. Germline-derived CDR1 and CDR2 are SGHTA and FQGNSA. The V gene end was trimmed by 5 bases and the J gene end by 1 base; junction bases not matched to a gene: 5. The CDR3 reads CASSLIRGSNQPQHF. CDR3 nucleotide sequence: TGTGCCAGCAGCCTAATCAGGGGGAGCAATCAGCCCCAGCATTTT.

Here the CDR3 reads CASRDRGVTGELFF. DNA for the CDR3: TGTGCCTCCCGGGACAGGGGAGTTACCGGGGAGCTGTTTTTT. The J gene is TRBJ2-2, the V gene TRBV10-3, with 10 bases matching TRBD1. CDR1 is ENHRY and CDR2 is SYGVKD in the germline V gene. Germline trimming cut 11 bases from V and 5 bases from J; bases unmatched to any gene: 8. The CDR3 extends over 14 amino acids.

This chain uses TRBV7-2 with TRBJ2-7; TRBD2 is a possible D gene (6 bases). Trimming pared 5 bases from V and 6 bases from J, leaving 17 bases between. This CDR3 spans 14 amino acids. Germline CDR1 SGHTA, CDR2 FQGNSA. The CDR3 DNA reads as TGTGCCAGCAGCGGATACTTAGGGGAGGCCGAGCAGTACTTC. This gives the protein CASSGYLGEAEQYF.

This chain links TRBV28 with TRBJ1-5; perhaps TRBD1 as D (5 bases). V was clipped by 2 bases and J by 7 bases, with 12 bases between them. Per germline, CDR1 MDHEN and CDR2 SYDVKM. The CDR3 length is 14 residues. CDR3 loop: CASSLRGARQPQHF. The CDR3 coding sequence is TGTGCCAGCAGTTTAAGGGGAGCGAGACAGCCCCAGCATTTT. The whole variable domain, remainder taken from reference TRBV28 and TRBJ1-5, is DVKVTQSSRYLVKRTGEKVFLECVQDMDHENMFWYRQDPGLGLRLIYFSYDVKMKEKGDIPEGYSVSREKKERFSLILESASTNQTSMYLCASSLRGARQPQHFGDGTRLSIL.

The gene calls are TRBV6-6 and TRBJ1-1, with TRBD1 as a possible D gene (5 bases). This CDR3 has 11 amino acids. In germline, CDR1 is MNHNY, CDR2 SVGAGI (reference sequence). V lost 6 bases and J 8 bases, leaving 10 bases between the germline ends. CDR3 sequence: CASRGEGEAFF. The CDR3 DNA reads as TGTGCCAGCAGGGGCGAGGGGGAAGCTTTCTTT.

With regard to this clone: Other nucleotide sequences in the sample specify the same CDR3. The rearrangement uses TRBV19 and TRBJ1-4; D is unclear. The germline V gene has CDR1 LNHDA and CDR2 SQIVND (reference sequence). V lost 3 bases to trimming and J lost 8 bases, with 4 bases between them. CDR3 length equals 11 residues. The DNA of the CDR3 is TGTGCCAGTAGTATTGGGGAAAAACTGTTTTTT. As protein: CASSIGEKLFF.

Regarding this clone: Distinct nucleotide sequences in the sample also encode this CDR3. The V call is TRBV5-1, the J call TRBJ2-7; 10 nucleotides agree with TRBD1. Germline trimming cut 0 bases from V and 3 bases from J; bases unmatched to any gene: 3. The CDR3 is 15 amino acids. Germline values: CDR1 SGHRS, CDR2 YFSETQ. This CDR3 is CASSLAGQGVYEQYF. Written as DNA, the CDR3 is TGCGCCAGCAGCTTGGCCGGACAGGGGGTCTACGAGCAGTACTTC.

V is TRBV7-2 and J is TRBJ2-5; no reliable D call. Trimming shortened V by 6 bases and J by 4 bases, and 15 bases separated the two germline ends. CDR3 length equals 14 residues. CDR1 is SGHTA and CDR2 is FQGNSA in the germline V gene. The DNA of the CDR3 is TGTGCCAGCAGGATGGGTGGCGCCGGAGAGACCCAGTACTTC. This gives the protein CASRMGGAGETQYF.

The chain employs TRBV4-1 and TRBJ1-2, with 8 positions matching TRBD1. The CDR3 loop spans 15 amino acids. The germline V gene encodes CDR1 MGHRA and CDR2 YSYEKL. V was clipped by 1 base and J by 6 bases; unmatched bases: 7. The CDR3 bases are TGCGCCAGCAGCCAAGGACAGGGGAGTCTGCATGGCTACACCTTC. This gives the protein CASSQGQGSLHGYTF.

V usage is TRBV14 and J usage is TRBJ2-7; 9 nucleotides match TRBD1. V shed 4 bases, J shed 3 bases, and the junction held 7 bases outside the gene matches. From germline, CDR1 is SGHDN and CDR2 FVKESK. The CDR3 contains 15 residues. The CDR3 DNA reads TGTGCCAGCAGCCTCCGGACAGGGGAACACTACGAGCAGTACTTC. Its translation: CASSLRTGEHYEQYF.

This rearrangement joins TRBV6-6 to TRBJ2-7, with 7 positions matching TRBD2. This CDR3 is built from 14 residues. After removal of 5 bases from V and 5 bases from J, the junction contained 9 bases not matched to a gene. Germline CDR1 is MNHNY and CDR2 is SVGAGI (reference sequence). The CDR3 sequence is CASSTSGLRDEQYF. In DNA, the CDR3 is TGTGCCAGCAGTACCTCGGGACTACGGGACGAGCAGTACTTC.

A note on this clone: Within the sample, other DNA sequences also encode this same CDR3. This chain links TRBV5-4 with TRBJ1-1; the D gene is possibly TRBD1 (5 bases). CDR1 is SGHNT, CDR2 YYREEE, per germline (reference sequence). The V gene lost 0 bases and the J gene lost 4 bases, with 13 bases spanning the gap. The CDR3 has 15 amino acids. The CDR3: CASSLAGAGGTEAFF. The CDR3 region has the DNA TGTGCCAGCAGCTTGGCCGGGGCGGGGGGCACTGAAGCTTTCTTT.

This sequence joins TRBV18 and TRBJ2-7, with 8 nucleotides matching TRBD2. The CDR3 consists of 16 residues. CDR1 and CDR2 from the germline V gene are KGHSH and LQKENI. After removal of 0 bases from V and 5 bases from J, the junction contained 9 bases not matched to a gene. This CDR3 reads CASSPPTAGAVHEQYF. The DNA for the CDR3 is TGTGCCAGCTCACCACCGACAGCGGGGGCGGTCCACGAGCAGTACTTC.

This chain joins TRBV27 and TRBJ2-3; TRBD2 agrees at 8 bases. The CDR3 length is 14 residues. Germline loops: CDR1 MNHEY, CDR2 SMNVEV (reference sequence). V gave up 5 bases and J gave up 5 bases; unmatched junction bases: 6. The DNA of the CDR3 is TGTGCCAGCAGTAGGAGCGGGAGTGGAGATACGCAGTATTTT. This codes for CASSRSGSGDTQYF.

The gene calls are TRBV15 and TRBJ1-6, with D unclear. The length of the CDR3 is 16 residues. Per the germline V gene, CDR1 is LNHNV and CDR2 is YYDKDF (reference sequence). V was trimmed by 3 bases and J by 5 bases, leaving 14 bases between them. The CDR3 sequence: CATSSLPGSHNSPLHF. Written as DNA, the CDR3 is TGTGCCACCAGCAGCCTCCCAGGCAGTCATAATTCACCCCTCCACTTT. Filled out from reference TRBV15 and TRBJ1-6, the complete variable domain reads DAMVIQNPRYQVTQFGKPVTLSCSQTLNHNVMYWYQQKSSQAPKLLFHYYDKDFNNEADTPDNFQSRRPNTSFCFLDIRSPGLGDTAMYLCATSSLPGSHNSPLHFGNGTRLTVT.

This chain connects TRBV27 to TRBJ2-3; weak D call: TRBD2 (5 bases). This CDR3 region has 13 residues. The V and J ends lost 4 bases and 4 bases respectively, with 9 bases between them. Germline V gives CDR1 MNHEY, CDR2 SMNVEV (reference sequence). The CDR3 DNA reads as TGTGCCAGCAGTTCCGGGGTGTCAGATACGCAGTATTTT. Residues: CASSSGVSDTQYF.

This sequence joins TRBV28 and TRBJ2-2; 9 bases are shared with TRBD2. Germline loops: CDR1 MDHEN, CDR2 SYDVKM. V lost 7 bases, J lost 3 bases, and 6 bases stayed unmatched. The CDR3 runs to 15 residues. CDR3 amino acids: CASIPSGTDTGELFF. CDR3 nucleotides: TGTGCCAGCATTCCTAGCGGGACCGACACCGGGGAGCTGTTTTTT. Drawing the rest from reference TRBV28 and TRBJ2-2, the complete variable domain is DVKVTQSSRYLVKRTGEKVFLECVQDMDHENMFWYRQDPGLGLRLIYFSYDVKMKEKGDIPEGYSVSREKKERFSLILESASTNQTSMYLCASIPSGTDTGELFFGEGSRLTVL.

A remark on this clone: The same CDR3 also results from other DNA sequences found in this sample. The rearrangement links TRBV7-9 to TRBJ1-4; 7 bases line up with TRBD1. Per germline, CDR1 SEHNR and CDR2 FQNEAQ (reference sequence). Losses at the gene ends were 5 bases for V and 5 bases for J; bases not matched to a gene: 8. CDR3 length: 15 residues. DNA of the CDR3: TGTGCCAGCAGCCCGACAGGGCTTACCAATGAAAAACTGTTTTTT. It is translated as CASSPTGLTNEKLFF.

The V gene is TRBV6-5, the J gene TRBJ2-3, with D perhaps TRBD2 (6 bases). Per germline, CDR1 MNHEY and CDR2 SVGAGI. V gave up 5 bases and J gave up 1 base, with 10 bases separating them. The CDR3 length is 14 residues. DNA for the CDR3: TGTGCCAGCAGTAGCTGGGAGGGCACAGATACGCAGTATTTT. Translated, it gives CASSSWEGTDTQYF.

For this clone: The same CDR3 also results from other DNA sequences found in this sample. The J gene is TRBJ2-7, the V gene TRBV11-1, with D possibly being TRBD1 or TRBD2 (5 bases each). V lost 1 base and J lost 7, with 11 bases in between. The CDR3 extends over 13 amino acids. Germline values: CDR1 SGHAT, CDR2 FQDESV (reference sequence). CDR3 protein: CASSLGAREEQYF. CDR3 bases: TGTGCCAGCAGCTTAGGTGCCAGGGAGGAGCAGTACTTC.

The rearrangement links TRBV10-2 to TRBJ1-2, with TRBD1 identical over 7 bases. Germline V lookup: CDR1 WSHSY, CDR2 SAAADI. The CDR3 covers 16 residues. The junction had 6 bases not matched to a gene; V was cut back by 2 bases and J by 0 bases. The CDR3 nucleotides read TGCGCCAGCAGTGAGACAGTAGGGGGCCCTAACTATGGCTACACCTTC. This codes for CASSETVGGPNYGYTF.

Comment on this clone: One junction end does not reproduce the germline sequence, and a read error may be involved. The chain carries TRBV5-1 and TRBJ2-1, with 10 bases fitting TRBD2. This CDR3 comprises 16 residues. Germline V gene data show CDR1 as SGHRS and CDR2 as YFSETQ. The CDR3 bases are TGCGCCAGCGGGGCAGGCGGGCTAGCGGGAGCTAATGGGCAGTTCTTC. Amino acid sequence: CASGAGGLAGANGQFF.

In this sample, this clone turned up once. This chain uses TRBV28 with TRBJ1-1; tentative D call: TRBD1 (6 bases). V shed 1 base and J shed 5 bases, with 14 bases lying between them. CDR3 length equals 15 residues. The germline gives CDR1 MDHEN, CDR2 SYDVKM. CDR3 sequence (DNA): TGTGCCAGCAGTTTATTGCGCAGAGGGGGTACTGAAGCTTTCTTT. It yields the protein CASSLLRRGGTEAFF. Full variable domain (missing parts from reference TRBV28 and TRBJ1-1): DVKVTQSSRYLVKRTGEKVFLECVQDMDHENMFWYRQDPGLGLRLIYFSYDVKMKEKGDIPEGYSVSREKKERFSLILESASTNQTSMYLCASSLLRRGGTEAFFGQGTRLTVV.

The chain joins TRBV5-1 to TRBJ2-7, with TRBD2 matching over 12 bases. Unmatched junction bases numbered 5, after V lost 4 bases and J lost 3 bases. The germline V gene encodes CDR1 SGHRS and CDR2 YFSETQ. The CDR3 extends over 15 amino acids. The CDR3 sequence is CASSPGLAGIYEQYF. The CDR3 DNA sequence: TGCGCCAGCAGCCCCGGACTAGCGGGAATCTACGAGCAGTACTTC.

This chain links TRBV5-4 with TRBJ2-7; weak D call: TRBD2 (7 bases). This CDR3 has 14 amino acids. Per the germline V gene, CDR1 is SGHNT and CDR2 is YYREEE (reference sequence). V gave up 4 bases and J gave up 6 bases, with 17 bases separating them. This chain's CDR3 is CASSPDSGKGEQYF. In DNA form, the CDR3 reads TGTGCCAGCAGCCCGGACAGCGGGAAAGGCGAGCAGTACTTC.

The gene calls are TRBV4-1 and TRBJ2-3; D is unclear. The germline gives CDR1 MGHRA, CDR2 YSYEKL. Trimming removed 0 bases from V and 2 bases from J, with 6 bases in between. The CDR3 length is 14 residues. This CDR3 reads CASSQDPHTDTQYF. The CDR3 region has the DNA TGCGCCAGCAGCCAAGACCCCCACACAGATACGCAGTATTTT.

Turning to this clone: Other DNA sequences in the sample encode the same CDR3. The genes are TRBV2 and TRBJ2-2; D tentatively reads TRBD1 or TRBD2 (5 bases each). The CDR3 is 14 residues long. Germline assignment: CDR1 SNHLY and CDR2 FYNNEI. The V end was cut by 6 bases, the J end by 2 bases, with 10 bases between. The CDR3 protein is CASRGDGNTGELFF. CDR3 DNA sequence: TGTGCCAGCAGGGGGGACGGTAACACCGGGGAGCTGTTTTTT.

This sequence joins TRBV4-1 and TRBJ1-3, with no clear D. The CDR3 totals 17 residues. Germline CDR1 reads MGHRA; CDR2 reads YSYEKL. With 0 bases removed from V and 0 bases from J, the gap between germline ends came to 12 bases. The DNA of the CDR3 is TGCGCCAGCAGCCAAGAAGCCAAAAAGTCCTCTGGAAACACCATATATTTT. As protein: CASSQEAKKSSGNTIYF.

The chain employs TRBV28 and TRBJ1-3, with D uncertain. This CDR3 contains 14 residues. Germline assignment: CDR1 MDHEN and CDR2 SYDVKM. The germline V and J ends were trimmed by 2 bases and 2 bases, with 7 bases remaining between them. In DNA, the CDR3 is TGTGCCAGCAGTTTAGTGGGGACTGGAAACACCATATATTTT. This encodes CASSLVGTGNTIYF. Full variable domain (outside the CDR3, taken from reference TRBV28 and TRBJ1-3): DVKVTQSSRYLVKRTGEKVFLECVQDMDHENMFWYRQDPGLGLRLIYFSYDVKMKEKGDIPEGYSVSREKKERFSLILESASTNQTSMYLCASSLVGTGNTIYFGEGSWLTVV.

The genes are TRBV6-1 and TRBJ2-1; D may be TRBD1 (5 bases). CDR3 length: 13 amino acids. The germline gives CDR1 MNHNS, CDR2 SASEGT. V lost 5 bases and J 9 bases, leaving 14 bases between the germline ends. CDR3 DNA: TGTGCCAGCAGTCTCAGGGTACTGGGTGAGCAGTTCTTC. This codes for CASSLRVLGEQFF.